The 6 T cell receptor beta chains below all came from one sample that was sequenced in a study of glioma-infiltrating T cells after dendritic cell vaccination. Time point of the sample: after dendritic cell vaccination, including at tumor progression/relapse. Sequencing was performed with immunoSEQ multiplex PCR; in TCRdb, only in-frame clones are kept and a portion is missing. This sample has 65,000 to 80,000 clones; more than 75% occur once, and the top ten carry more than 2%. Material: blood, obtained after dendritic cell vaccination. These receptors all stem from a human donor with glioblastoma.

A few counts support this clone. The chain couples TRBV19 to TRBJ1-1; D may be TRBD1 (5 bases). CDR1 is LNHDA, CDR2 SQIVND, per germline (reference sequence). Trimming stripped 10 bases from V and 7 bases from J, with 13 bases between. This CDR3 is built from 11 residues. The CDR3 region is CATRMGLEAFF. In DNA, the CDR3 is TGTGCCACCCGAATGGGACTTGAAGCTTTCTTT.

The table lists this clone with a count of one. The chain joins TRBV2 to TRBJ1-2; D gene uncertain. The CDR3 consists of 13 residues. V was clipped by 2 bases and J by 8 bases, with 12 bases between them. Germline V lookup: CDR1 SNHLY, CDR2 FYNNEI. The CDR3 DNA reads TGTGCCAGCAGTGAATGGGGAGAGATAGGCTACACCTTC. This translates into CASSEWGEIGYTF.

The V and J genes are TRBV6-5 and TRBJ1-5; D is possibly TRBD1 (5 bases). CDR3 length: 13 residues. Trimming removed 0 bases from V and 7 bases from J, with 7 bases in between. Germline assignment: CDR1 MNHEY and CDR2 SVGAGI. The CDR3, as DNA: TGTGCCAGCAGTTACTCTCCAGGGCAGCCCCAGCATTTT. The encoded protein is CASSYSPGQPQHF.

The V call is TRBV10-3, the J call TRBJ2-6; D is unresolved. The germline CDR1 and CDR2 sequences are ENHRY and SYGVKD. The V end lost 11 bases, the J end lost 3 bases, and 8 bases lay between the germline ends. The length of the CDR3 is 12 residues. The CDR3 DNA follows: TGTGCCGTGAGGAGTGGGGCCAACGTCCTGACTTTC. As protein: CAVRSGANVLTF.

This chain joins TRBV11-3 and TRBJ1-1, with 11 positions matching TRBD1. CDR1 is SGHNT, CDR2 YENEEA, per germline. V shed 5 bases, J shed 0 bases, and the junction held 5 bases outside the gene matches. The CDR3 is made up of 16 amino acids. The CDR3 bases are TGTGCCAGCAGCCCTGGACAGGGGGCGTTGAACACTGAAGCTTTCTTT. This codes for CASSPGQGALNTEAFF. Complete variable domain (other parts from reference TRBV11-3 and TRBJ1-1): EAGVVQSPRYKIIEKKQPVAFWCNPISGHNTLYWYLQNLGQGPELLIRYENEEAVDDSQLPKDRFSAERLKGVDSTLKIQPAELGDSAVYLCASSPGQGALNTEAFFGQGTRLTVV.

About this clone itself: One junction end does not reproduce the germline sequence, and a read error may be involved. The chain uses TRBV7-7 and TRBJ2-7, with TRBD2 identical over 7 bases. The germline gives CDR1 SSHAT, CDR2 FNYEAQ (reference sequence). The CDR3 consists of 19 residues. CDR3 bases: TGTGCTAGCAGCTTAACGCTAGCGGTTAGTCCTAGGAGCTCCTACGAGCAGTACTTC. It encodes CASSLTLAVSPRSSYEQYF.